This note documents a single TCR beta chain sequence. Its antigen is still unknown. Sequencing instrument: NextSeq 550. The Human TCR Profiling Kit (MiLaboratory) was used to prepare UMI-labeled 5' RACE TRB cDNA libraries. cDNA synthesis used the entire amount of extracted RNA, and PCR amplification then used the entire amount of cDNA produced. Libraries were prepared in parallel using an identical number of PCR cycles. Turning to the authors' computational methods: MIGEC and MiXCR extracted about 50,000 +/- 10,000 unique UMI-labeled TRB cDNA molecules per library, requiring at least two reads per UMI. Each library averaged about 40,000 +/- 10,000 functional in-frame TRB CDR3 nucleotide clonotypes without stop codons. After downsampling to 5000 UMI-labeled TRB molecules per sample, diversity metrics such as normalized Shannon-Wiener and Chao1 were calculated in VDJtools. VDJtools was used to calculate clonotype-size-weighted physicochemical properties of the central five CDR3 residues, namely interaction energy, strength, volume and Kidera factor 4. The reads went through TCRdb reprocessing, and each CDR3 protein sequence gets one entry with no DNA. TCRdb's processing, not the study's, gives the V and J calls here. The sample's own table lists 150,000 to 160,000 distinct CDR3 sequences. Just under 0.5% of the sample lies in the top ten.

For each CD8+ T cell subset, flow sorting was done in triplicate, and a few hundred thousand cells per subset went directly into RLT lysis buffer. Naive CD8+ T cells were defined stringently as CD45RO-CCR7+CD27+CD95- to exclude memory contaminants. Standard density gradient centrifugation was used to isolate peripheral blood mononuclear cells from buffy coats. A FACSAria III was used to flow-sort naive CXCR3-negative and CXCR3-positive CD8+ T cells. Total RNA was extracted from sorted cells with an RNeasy Mini Kit. This specimen comes from a study of CXCR3-negative and CXCR3-positive naive CD8 T cells (dated by TCRdb to about 2019). Notes on the research overall: Some 130 million TRB reads were obtained in total, roughly 1.5 +/- 0.3 million reads per library. For the TRBV-TRBJ cluster analysis, the naive subsets came from about five donors, while the memory cells came from 3 donors. Diversity and physicochemical repertoire analyses were performed on about a dozen donors pooled from two independent experiments. Results the study describes overall, beyond this receptor: Repertoire diversity was comparably high in both naive subsets but much lower in memory CD8+ T cells. Freshly isolated PBMCs were used for most assays because CXCR3 expression went down partially after cryopreservation. Because surface CD5, which is linked to self-reactivity in mice, was comparable between the naive subsets, TCR interaction strength was also inferred from TRB CDR3 physicochemical properties. Within the same donor, TRBV-TRBJ usage looked similar between naive CXCR3-negative and CXCR3-positive cells, but memory cells had distinct patterns. TRB CDR3s from CXCR3-positive naive cells showed higher hydrophobicity (lower Kidera factor 4), lower energy, and higher strength and volume indices than CXCR3-negative naive cells.

CDR1 SGDLS and CDR2 YYNGEE are derived from the germline V gene. Reading from cysteine to phenylalanine, the CDR3 counts 16 amino acids. No coding sequence is recorded. The receptor was derived from a human donor in good health. Some clones in this sample may be carry-over from other donors' samples. The sample consisted of naive CXCR3+ CD8+ T cells from blood. The sample's cell subset or site label, decoded: CD45RO-CCR7+CD27+CD95- naive CD8+ T cells expressing CXCR3 (TNR3+). The rearrangement combines TRBV9 with TRBJ2-3. This receptor carries the CDR3 CASSAHSRSSTDTQYF.